Listed here is a single T cell receptor beta chain. This entry comes from a study of blood T cell repertoires in COVID-19. Assay: immunoSEQ multiplex PCR; the TCRdb copy retains only in-frame clones and omits some. The sample lists a few hundred thousand clones; approximately 84% were seen once. The TCR originated in a woman in her 30s who had recovered from COVID-19. Sequencing input: PBMCs or T cells enriched from blood (not recorded which).

The CDR3: CASSLVLGAGDTEAFF. The CDR3 bases are TGTGCCAGCAGCTTGGTATTGGGGGCTGGGGACACTGAAGCTTTCTTT. The chain has TRBV5-8 and TRBJ1-1; a possible D gene is TRBD1 (6 bases). The CDR3 spans 16 residues. The V and J ends lost 0 bases and 3 bases respectively, with 15 bases between them. The germline CDR1 and CDR2 sequences are SGHTS and YDEGEE.